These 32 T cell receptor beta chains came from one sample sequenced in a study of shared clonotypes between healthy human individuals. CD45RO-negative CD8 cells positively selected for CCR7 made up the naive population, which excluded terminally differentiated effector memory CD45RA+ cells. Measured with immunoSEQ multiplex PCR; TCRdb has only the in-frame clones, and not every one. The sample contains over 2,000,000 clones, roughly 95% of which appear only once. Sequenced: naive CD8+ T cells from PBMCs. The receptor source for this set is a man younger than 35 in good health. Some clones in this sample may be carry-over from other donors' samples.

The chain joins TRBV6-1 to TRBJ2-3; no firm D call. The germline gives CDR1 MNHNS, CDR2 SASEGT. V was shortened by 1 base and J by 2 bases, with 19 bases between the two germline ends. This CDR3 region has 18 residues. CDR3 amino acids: CASSEEVGRYLFTDTQYF. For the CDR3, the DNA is TGTGCCAGCAGTGAAGAGGTAGGGCGTTACCTCTTCACAGATACGCAGTATTTT.

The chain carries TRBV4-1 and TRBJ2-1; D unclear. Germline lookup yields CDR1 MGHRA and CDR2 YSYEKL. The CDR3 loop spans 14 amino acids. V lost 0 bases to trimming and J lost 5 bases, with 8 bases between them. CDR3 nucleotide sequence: TGCGCCAGCAGCCAAGATCCGTTCAACAATGAGCAGTTCTTC. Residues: CASSQDPFNNEQFF.

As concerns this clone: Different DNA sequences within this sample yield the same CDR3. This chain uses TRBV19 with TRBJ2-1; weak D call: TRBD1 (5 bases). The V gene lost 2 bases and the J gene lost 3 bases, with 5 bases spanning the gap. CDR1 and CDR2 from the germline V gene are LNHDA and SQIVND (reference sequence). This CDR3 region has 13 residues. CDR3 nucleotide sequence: TGTGCCAGTAGTATAAGGGGCTACAATGAGCAGTTCTTC. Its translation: CASSIRGYNEQFF. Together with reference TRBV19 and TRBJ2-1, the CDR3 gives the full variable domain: DGGITQSPKYLFRKEGQNVTLSCEQNLNHDAMYWYRQDPGQGLRLIYYSQIVNDFQKGDIAEGYSVSREKKESFPLTVTSAQKNPTAFYLCASSIRGYNEQFFGPGTRLTVL.

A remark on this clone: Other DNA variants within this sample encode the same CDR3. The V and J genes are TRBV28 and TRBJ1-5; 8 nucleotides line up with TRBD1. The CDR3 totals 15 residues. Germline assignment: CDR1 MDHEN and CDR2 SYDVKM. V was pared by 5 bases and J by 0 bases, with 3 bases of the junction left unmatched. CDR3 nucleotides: TGTGCCAGCAGTAGTACAGGGGGTAGCAATCAGCCCCAGCATTTT. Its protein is CASSSTGGSNQPQHF.

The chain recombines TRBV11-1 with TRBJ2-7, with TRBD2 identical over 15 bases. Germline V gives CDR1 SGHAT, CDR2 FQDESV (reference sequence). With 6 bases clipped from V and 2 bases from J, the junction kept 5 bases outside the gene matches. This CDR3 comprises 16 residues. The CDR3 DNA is TGTGCCAGCAGGGACGGACTAGCGGGAGGGGCCTACGAGCAGTACTTC. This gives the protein CASRDGLAGGAYEQYF.

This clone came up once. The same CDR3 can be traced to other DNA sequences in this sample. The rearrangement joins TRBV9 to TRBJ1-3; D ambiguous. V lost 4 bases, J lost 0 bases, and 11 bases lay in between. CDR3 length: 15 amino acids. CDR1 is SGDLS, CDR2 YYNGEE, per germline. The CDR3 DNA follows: TGTGCCAGCAGCCCCCGTGGTCTCTCTGGAAACACCATATATTTT. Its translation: CASSPRGLSGNTIYF.

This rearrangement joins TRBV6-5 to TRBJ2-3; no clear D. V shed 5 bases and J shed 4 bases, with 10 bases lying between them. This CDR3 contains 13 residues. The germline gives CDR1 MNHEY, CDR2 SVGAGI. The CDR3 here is CASSINMADTQYF. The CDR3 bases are TGTGCCAGCAGTATAAATATGGCAGATACGCAGTATTTT.

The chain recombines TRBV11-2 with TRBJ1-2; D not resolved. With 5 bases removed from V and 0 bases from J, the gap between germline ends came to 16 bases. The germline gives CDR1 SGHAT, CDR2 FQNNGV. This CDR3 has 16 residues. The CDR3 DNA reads TGTGCCAGCAGCCCCGATTCGGGTGCTGCTAACTATGGCTACACCTTC. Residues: CASSPDSGAANYGYTF.

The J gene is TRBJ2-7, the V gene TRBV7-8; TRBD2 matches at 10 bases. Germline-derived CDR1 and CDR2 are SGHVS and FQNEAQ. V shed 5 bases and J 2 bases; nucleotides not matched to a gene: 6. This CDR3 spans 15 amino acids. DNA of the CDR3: TGTGCCAGCAGCCCGAGCGGGGGGGCGACCTACGAGCAGTACTTC. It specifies CASSPSGGATYEQYF.

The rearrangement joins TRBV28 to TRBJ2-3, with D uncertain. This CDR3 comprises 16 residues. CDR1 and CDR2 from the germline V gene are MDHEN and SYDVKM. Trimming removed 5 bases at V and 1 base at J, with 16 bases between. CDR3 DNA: TGTGCCAGCAGTATGCCCAACAGCAAGCGCACAGATACGCAGTATTTT. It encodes CASSMPNSKRTDTQYF.

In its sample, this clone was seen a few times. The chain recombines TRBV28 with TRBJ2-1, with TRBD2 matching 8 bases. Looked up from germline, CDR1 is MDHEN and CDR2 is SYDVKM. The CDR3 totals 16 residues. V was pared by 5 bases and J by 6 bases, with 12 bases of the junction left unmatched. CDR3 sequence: CASSPRLAGTGNEQFF. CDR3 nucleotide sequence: TGTGCCAGCAGTCCCCGATTAGCGGGAACGGGCAATGAGCAGTTCTTC.

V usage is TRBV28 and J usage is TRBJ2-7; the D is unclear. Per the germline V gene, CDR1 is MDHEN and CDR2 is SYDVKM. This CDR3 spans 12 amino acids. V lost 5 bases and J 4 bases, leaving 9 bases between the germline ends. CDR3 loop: CASSHAFYEQYF. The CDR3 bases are TGTGCCAGCAGTCATGCCTTTTACGAGCAGTACTTC.

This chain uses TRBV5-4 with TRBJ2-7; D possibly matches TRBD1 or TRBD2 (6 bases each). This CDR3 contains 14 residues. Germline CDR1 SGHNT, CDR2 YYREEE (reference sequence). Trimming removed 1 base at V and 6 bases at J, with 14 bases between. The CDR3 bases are TGTGCCAGCAGCTTGTCGGGGGCGCCCCCCGAGCAGTACTTC. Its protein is CASSLSGAPPEQYF.

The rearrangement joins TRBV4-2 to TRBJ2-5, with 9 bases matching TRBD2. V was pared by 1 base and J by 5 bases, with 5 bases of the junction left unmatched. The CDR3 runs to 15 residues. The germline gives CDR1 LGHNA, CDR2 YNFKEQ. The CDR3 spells CASSQVYAGGETQYF. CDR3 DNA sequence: TGTGCCAGCAGCCAAGTATACGCGGGAGGGGAGACCCAGTACTTC.

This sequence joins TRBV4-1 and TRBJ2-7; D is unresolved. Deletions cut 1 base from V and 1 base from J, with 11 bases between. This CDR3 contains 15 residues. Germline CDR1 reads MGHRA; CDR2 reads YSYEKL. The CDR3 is CASSQVAGFSYEQYF. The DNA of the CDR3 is TGCGCCAGCAGCCAAGTGGCAGGCTTTTCCTACGAGCAGTACTTC.

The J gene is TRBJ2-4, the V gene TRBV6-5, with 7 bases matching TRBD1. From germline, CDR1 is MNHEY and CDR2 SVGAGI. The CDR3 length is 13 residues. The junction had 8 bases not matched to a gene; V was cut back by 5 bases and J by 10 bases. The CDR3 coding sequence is TGTGCCAGCAGTCTAACTACAGGGGCAATTCAGTACTTC. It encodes CASSLTTGAIQYF.

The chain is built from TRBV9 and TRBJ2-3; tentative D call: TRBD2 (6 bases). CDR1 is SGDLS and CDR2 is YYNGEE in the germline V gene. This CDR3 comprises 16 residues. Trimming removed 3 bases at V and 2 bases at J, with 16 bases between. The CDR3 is CASSEGEEYPTDTQYF. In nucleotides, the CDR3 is TGTGCCAGCAGCGAAGGGGAGGAGTATCCCACAGATACGCAGTATTTT.

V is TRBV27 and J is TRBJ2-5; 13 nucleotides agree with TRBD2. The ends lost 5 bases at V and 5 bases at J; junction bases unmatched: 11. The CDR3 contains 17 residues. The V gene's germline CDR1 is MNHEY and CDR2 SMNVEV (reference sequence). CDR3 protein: CASSPYTSGRAGETQYF. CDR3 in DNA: TGTGCCAGCAGTCCATATACTAGCGGGAGGGCCGGGGAGACCCAGTACTTC.

The CDR3 sequence: CASSYRDEDGELFF. The CDR3 nucleotides read TGTGCCAGCAGTTACCGGGACGAAGACGGGGAGCTGTTTTTT. The chain recombines TRBV27 with TRBJ2-2, with D possibly being TRBD1 or TRBD2 (5 bases each). V dropped 4 bases and J dropped 7 bases, with 13 bases sitting between them. This CDR3 has 14 amino acids. Germline values: CDR1 MNHEY, CDR2 SMNVEV (reference sequence).

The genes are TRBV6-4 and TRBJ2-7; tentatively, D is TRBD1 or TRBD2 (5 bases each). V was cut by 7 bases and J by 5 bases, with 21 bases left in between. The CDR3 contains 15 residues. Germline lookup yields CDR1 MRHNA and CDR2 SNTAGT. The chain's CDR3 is CASIWDRGLRDEQYF. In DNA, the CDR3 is TGTGCCAGCATATGGGACCGGGGCCTCCGCGACGAGCAGTACTTC.

The CDR3 loop is CASKGDGYTF. The CDR3, as DNA: TGTGCCAGCAAGGGAGATGGCTACACCTTC. V usage is TRBV25-1 and J usage is TRBJ1-2; D ambiguous. The CDR3 is made up of 10 amino acids. V lost 7 bases, J lost 6 bases, and 6 bases lay in between. Germline CDR1 reads MGHDK; CDR2 reads SYGVNS.

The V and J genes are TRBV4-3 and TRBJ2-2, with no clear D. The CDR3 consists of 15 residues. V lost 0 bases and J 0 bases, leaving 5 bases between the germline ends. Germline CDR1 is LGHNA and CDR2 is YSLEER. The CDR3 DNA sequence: TGCGCCAGCAGCCAAGATTTTCCGAACACCGGGGAGCTGTTTTTT. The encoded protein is CASSQDFPNTGELFF.

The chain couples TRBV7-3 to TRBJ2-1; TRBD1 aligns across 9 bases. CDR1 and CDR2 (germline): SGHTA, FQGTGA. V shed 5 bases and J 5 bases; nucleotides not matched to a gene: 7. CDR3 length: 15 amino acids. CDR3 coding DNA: TGTGCCAGCAGCCCAGGGGACAGGGAGGACAATGAGCAGTTCTTC. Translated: CASSPGDREDNEQFF.

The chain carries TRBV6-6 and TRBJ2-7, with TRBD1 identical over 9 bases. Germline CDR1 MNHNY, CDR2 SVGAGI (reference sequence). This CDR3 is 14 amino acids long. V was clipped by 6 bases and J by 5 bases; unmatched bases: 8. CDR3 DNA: TGTGCCAGCAGGCCGGACAGGGGATTCGACGAGCAGTACTTC. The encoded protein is CASRPDRGFDEQYF.

As DNA, the CDR3 is TGTGCCAGCAGCTCCCAACCGGGACAGGGGCACTATGGCTACACCTTC. It yields the protein CASSSQPGQGHYGYTF. The chain links TRBV7-9 to TRBJ1-2; 10 bases are a match to TRBD1. CDR1 and CDR2 from the germline V gene are SEHNR and FQNEAQ (reference sequence). CDR3 length: 16 residues. The J segment lost 3 bases and the V segment lost 4 bases, leaving 8 bases of the junction unmatched.

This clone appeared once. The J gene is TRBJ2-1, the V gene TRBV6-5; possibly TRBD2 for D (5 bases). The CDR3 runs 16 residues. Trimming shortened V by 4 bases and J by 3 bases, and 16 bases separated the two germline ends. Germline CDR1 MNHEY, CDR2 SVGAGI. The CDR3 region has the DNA TGTGCCAGCAGTTTGGATTCCGGGAACCACTACAATGAGCAGTTCTTC. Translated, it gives CASSLDSGNHYNEQFF.

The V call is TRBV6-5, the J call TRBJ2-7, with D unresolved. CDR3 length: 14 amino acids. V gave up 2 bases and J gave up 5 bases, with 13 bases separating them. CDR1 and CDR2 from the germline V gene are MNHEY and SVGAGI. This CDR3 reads CASSYTRQGDEQYF. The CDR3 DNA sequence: TGTGCCAGCAGTTACACCAGGCAAGGCGACGAGCAGTACTTC.

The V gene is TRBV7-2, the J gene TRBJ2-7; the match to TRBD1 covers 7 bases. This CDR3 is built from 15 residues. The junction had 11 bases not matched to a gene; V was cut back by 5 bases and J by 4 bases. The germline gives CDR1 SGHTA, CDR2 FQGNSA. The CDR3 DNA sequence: TGTGCCAGCAGCGGGCCCGGGACAGTGGAATACGAGCAGTACTTC. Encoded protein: CASSGPGTVEYEQYF.

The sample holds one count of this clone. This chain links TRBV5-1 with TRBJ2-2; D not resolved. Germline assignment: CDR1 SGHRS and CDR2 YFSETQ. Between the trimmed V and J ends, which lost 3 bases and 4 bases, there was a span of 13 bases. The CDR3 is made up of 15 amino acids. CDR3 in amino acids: CASSSPTESTGELFF. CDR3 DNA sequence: TGCGCCAGCAGCTCACCCACCGAAAGCACCGGGGAGCTGTTTTTT. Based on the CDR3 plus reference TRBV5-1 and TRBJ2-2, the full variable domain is KAGVTQTPRYLIKTRGQQVTLSCSPISGHRSVSWYQQTPGQGLQFLFEYFSETQRNKGNFPGRFSGRQFSNSRSEMNVSTLELGDSALYLCASSSPTESTGELFFGEGSRLTVL.

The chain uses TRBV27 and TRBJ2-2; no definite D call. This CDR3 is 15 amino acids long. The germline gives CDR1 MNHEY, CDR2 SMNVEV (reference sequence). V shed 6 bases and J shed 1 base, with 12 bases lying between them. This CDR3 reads CASSGLAENTGELFF. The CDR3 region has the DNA TGTGCCAGCAGCGGGCTGGCGGAGAACACCGGGGAGCTGTTTTTT.

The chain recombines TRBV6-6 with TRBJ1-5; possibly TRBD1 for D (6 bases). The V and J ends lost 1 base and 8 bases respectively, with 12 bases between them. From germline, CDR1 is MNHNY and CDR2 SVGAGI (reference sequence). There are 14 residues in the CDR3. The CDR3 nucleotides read TGTGCCAGCAGTTACTTGGGGGGGCATGAGCCCCAGCATTTT. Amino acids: CASSYLGGHEPQHF.

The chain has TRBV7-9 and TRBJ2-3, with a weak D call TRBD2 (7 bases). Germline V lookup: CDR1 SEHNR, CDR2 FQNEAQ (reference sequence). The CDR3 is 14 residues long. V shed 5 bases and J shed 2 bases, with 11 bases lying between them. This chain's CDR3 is CASSGRGNTDTQYF. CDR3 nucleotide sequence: TGTGCCAGCAGCGGGAGGGGGAACACAGATACGCAGTATTTT. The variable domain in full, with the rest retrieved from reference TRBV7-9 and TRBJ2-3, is DTGVSQNPRHKITKRGQNVTFRCDPISEHNRLYWYRQTLGQGPEFLTYFQNEAQLEKSRLLSDRFSAERPKGSFSTLEIQRTEQGDSAMYLCASSGRGNTDTQYFGPGTRLTVL.